A selection of T cell receptor beta chains follows, all from one sample in a study of cytomegalovirus exposure and HLA in healthy donors. Clones were read by immunoSEQ multiplex PCR, and TCRdb kept only the in-frame ones, dropping some. The profile shows roughly 250,000 clones, 84% of them singletons. Sequencing was done on a sample of PBMCs. Receptors originate from a woman aged 40 to 49 in good health and CMV-seropositive. Each CDR3 is given with its conserved first and last residue. The D gene is left open where the match is weak. Size is omitted from some rows. Given values are once, few, many or a class for expanded clones.

V	size	J	D	DNA	CDR3
TRBV5-6	.	TRBJ2-7	TRBD2	TGTGCCAGCAGCTTGGAAACTAGCGCCAACTCCTACGAGCAGTACTTC	CASSLETSANSYEQYF
TRBV7-9	.	TRBJ1-2	.	TGTGCCAGCGGCCGAGGGGAGGATGGCTACACCTTC	CASGRGEDGYTF
TRBV7-9	.	TRBJ2-5	.	TGTGCCAGCAGCTTAGTGGCGGAGGGGGCCATACTGGGGCAAGAGACCCAGTACTTC	CASSLVAEGAILGQETQYF
TRBV28	.	TRBJ1-5	.	TGTGCCAGCAGTTTAACAGGGTGGCAGCCCCAGCATTTT	CASSLTGWQPQHF
TRBV29-1	.	TRBJ1-1	TRBD1	TGCAGCGTTAGGGCAGGGGGAAACACTGAAGCTTTCTTT	CSVRAGGNTEAFF
TRBV11-3	.	TRBJ2-3	TRBD1	TGTGCCAGCAGCTTCCGGACAGGGGGGGTGAATACGCAGTATTTT	CASSFRTGGVNTQYF
TRBV29-1	.	TRBJ2-1	TRBD2	TGCAGCGGCCCGGGACTAGCGGACAATGAGCAGTTCTTC	CSGPGLADNEQFF
TRBV27	.	TRBJ1-4	TRBD1	TGTGCCAGCAGTCCAACTCCGGGACAGAAGTTTAATGAAAAACTGTTTTTT	CASSPTPGQKFNEKLFF
TRBV19	.	TRBJ2-2	.	TGTGCCAGTAGTCCTCTTGGCGGTACGAACACCGGGGAGCTGTTTTTT	CASSPLGGTNTGELFF
TRBV7-8	.	TRBJ2-7	.	TGTGCCAGCAGCCCCCTGGGGGGTGTTTACGAGCAGTACTTC	CASSPLGGVYEQYF
TRBV19	.	TRBJ2-5	TRBD1	TGTGCCAGTAGCTCCCGGGACAGGGGGCTTAGGGAGACCCAGTACTTC	CASSSRDRGLRETQYF
TRBV19	.	TRBJ1-5	.	TGTGCCAGTAGTCCTCGGTCCGACGGGAATCAGCCCCAGCATTTT	CASSPRSDGNQPQHF
TRBV5-6	.	TRBJ1-6	.	TGTGCCAGCAGCTTTCGGGAAAGTAATTCACCCCTCCACTTT	CASSFRESNSPLHF
TRBV30	.	TRBJ2-7	.	TGTGCCTGGAGTGATAGCTCCTACGAGCAGTACTTC	CAWSDSSYEQYF
TRBV9	.	TRBJ2-2	TRBD2	TGTGCCAGCAGCCCCGTCAGCGGGAGTATTAGCGGGGAGCTGTTTTTT	CASSPVSGSISGELFF
TRBV19	.	TRBJ2-1	.	TGTGCCGGCGGATCCTACAATGAGCAGTTCTTC	CAGGSYNEQFF
TRBV5-1	.	TRBJ2-1	TRBD2	TGCGCCAGCAGCTTGTCGGGAGGGCCAAACAATGAGCAGTTCTTC	CASSLSGGPNNEQFF
TRBV7-8	.	TRBJ1-2	.	TGTGCCAGCAGTCCTTACCCGGGGTATGGCTACACCTTC	CASSPYPGYGYTF
TRBV5-8	.	TRBJ1-3	.	TGTGCCAGCATCTCTAGTGGCGGGTCGGGAAACACCATATATTTT	CASISSGGSGNTIYF
TRBV30	.	TRBJ1-5	.	TGTGCCTGGAGTGTACGAGAGGATCAGCCCCAGCATTTT	CAWSVREDQPQHF
TRBV7-9	.	TRBJ1-6	.	TGTGCCAGCAGCCAGGGGCAGTATAATTCACCCCTCCACTTT	CASSQGQYNSPLHF
TRBV7-3	once	TRBJ2-7	.	TGTGCCAGCAGCTCCCCTAGGGGCCGAACCACCTACGAGCAGTACTTC	CASSSPRGRTTYEQYF
TRBV7-8	once	TRBJ2-7	.	TGTGCCAGCAGGCCGGGACTGATCTACGAGCAGTACTTC	CASRPGLIYEQYF
TRBV6-6	.	TRBJ1-2	.	TGTGCCAGCAGTTCTTGGCGGGGGGGGCACGGCTACACCTTC	CASSSWRGGHGYTF
TRBV13	.	TRBJ2-1	TRBD2	TGTGCCAGCAGCCTTTGGCGGGGGTCCCTCGGGGAGCAGTTCTTC	CASSLWRGSLGEQFF
TRBV21-1	once	TRBJ1-1	.	TGTGCCAGCCAGCCCCCAGGGATCGGGAACACTGAAGCTTTCTTT	CASQPPGIGNTEAFF
TRBV30	.	TRBJ2-1	TRBD2	TGTGCCTGGAATTCGGGACTAGGTTTTAATGAGCAGTTCTTC	CAWNSGLGFNEQFF
TRBV30	.	TRBJ2-1	.	TGTGCCTGGAACCTGGGGGGGCGGAGCACAACCTACAATGAGCAGTTCTTC	CAWNLGGRSTTYNEQFF
TRBV19	.	TRBJ2-1	.	TGTGCCAGTAGTATGTTCAGCTCCTACAATGAGCAGTTCTTC	CASSMFSSYNEQFF
TRBV9	.	TRBJ2-2	TRBD1	TGTGCCAGCAGCGTGGCGGGACAGGGGTTGTGGGCCGGGGAGCTGTTTTTT	CASSVAGQGLWAGELFF
TRBV19	.	TRBJ2-7	.	TGTGCCAGTAGTATAGATGGAAAGTCGGGGGAGCAGTACTTC	CASSIDGKSGEQYF
TRBV2	.	TRBJ1-1	TRBD1	TGTGCCAGCAGTTCCGACAGGGGGGATGCTTTCTTT	CASSSDRGDAFF
TRBV11-2	.	TRBJ2-7	.	TGTGCCAGCAGCTTAGTAGGTGGGACTTTTCACTACGAGCAGTACTTC	CASSLVGGTFHYEQYF
TRBV5-6	.	TRBJ2-7	TRBD2	TGTGCCAGCAGCTTGGTCCAGGGACTAACCTACGAGCAGTACTTC	CASSLVQGLTYEQYF
TRBV28	.	TRBJ1-4	.	TGTGCCAGCAGTTTATTAGGCCGTACCTCGGGGTACGAAAAACTGTTTTTT	CASSLLGRTSGYEKLFF
TRBV5-1	.	TRBJ2-1	TRBD1	TGCGCCAGCCGAGGGGACAGCAATGAGCAGTTCTTC	CASRGDSNEQFF
TRBV11-2	.	TRBJ2-7	TRBD2	TGTGCCAGCAGCTCTTCTAGCGGGACTCGTCTGGGTGAGCAGTACTTC	CASSSSSGTRLGEQYF
TRBV4-1	.	TRBJ1-2	.	TGCGCCAGCAGCCAAGAAATAGTAAGCACAGGGAGTAGCTACACCTTC	CASSQEIVSTGSSYTF
TRBV2	.	TRBJ1-1	TRBD1	TGTGCCAGCAGTGGAAGGCAGGGGGGCACTGAAGCTTTCTTT	CASSGRQGGTEAFF
TRBV4-3	.	TRBJ1-2	.	TGCGCCAGCAGCCAAGGGACAACTAACTATGGCTACACCTTC	CASSQGTTNYGYTF
TRBV7-3	once	TRBJ2-1	TRBD1	TGTGCCAGCAGTCCGGGACAGGGGGCAAACAATGAGCAGTTCTTC	CASSPGQGANNEQFF
TRBV28	few	TRBJ2-3	TRBD2	TGTGCCAGTACGATAGCGGGAGTCATCGATACGCAGTATTTT	CASTIAGVIDTQYF
TRBV7-2	once	TRBJ2-7	.	TGTGCCAGCAGCATAACGGCGGGTATCTCCTACGAGCAGTACTTC	CASSITAGISYEQYF
TRBV7-2	.	TRBJ2-2	.	TGTGCCAGCAGCTTATCGAGATACGAATCTTACACCGGGGAGCTGTTTTTT	CASSLSRYESYTGELFF
TRBV30	.	TRBJ2-7	TRBD2	TGTGCCTGGAGTGTATTAGGCCTAGCGGACTCCTACGAGCAGTACTTC	CAWSVLGLADSYEQYF
TRBV29-1	.	TRBJ2-7	.	TGCAGCGTAGATAGCGGAGGTGGGAGAGCATACGAGCAGTACTTC	CSVDSGGGRAYEQYF
TRBV6-1	.	TRBJ2-5	TRBD2	TGTGCCAGCAGTGAAGGACTAGCGGGATCTGGTCAAGAGACCCAGTACTTC	CASSEGLAGSGQETQYF
TRBV6-4	.	TRBJ2-7	TRBD2	TGTGCCAGCAGTGACTCGAGGGGACTAGCGGGATCCCCCTACGAGCAGTACTTC	CASSDSRGLAGSPYEQYF
TRBV4-3	.	TRBJ2-1	TRBD1	TGCGCCAGCAGCCTACCGGGACAGGGCTACAATGAGCAGTTCTTC	CASSLPGQGYNEQFF
TRBV21-1	.	TRBJ1-2	.	TGTGCCAGCAGCCACCCTAGGGACACGTACTATGGCTACACCTTC	CASSHPRDTYYGYTF
TRBV5-6	.	TRBJ2-7	TRBD1	TGTGCCAGCAGCACCTCGACAGGGACCGCCCCCTACGAGCAGTACTTC	CASSTSTGTAPYEQYF
TRBV30	.	TRBJ2-6	.	TGTGCCAAACAGGGAATAGACACTGGGGCCAACGTCCTGACTTTC	CAKQGIDTGANVLTF
TRBV18	.	TRBJ1-1	TRBD1	TGTGCCAGCTCCCGAGGGGGACAGGTCAACACTGAAGCTTTCTTT	CASSRGGQVNTEAFF
TRBV7-2	.	TRBJ2-7	.	TGTGCCAGCAGCTTAAGTAGAAACGAGCAGTACTTC	CASSLSRNEQYF
TRBV5-6	.	TRBJ1-1	.	TGTGCCAGCAGCTTGGTTGGGGCCTTGGGCACTGAAGCTTTCTTT	CASSLVGALGTEAFF
TRBV19	.	TRBJ2-7	TRBD1	TGTGCCAGTAGTGGACGACAGGGGTACGAGCAGTACTTC	CASSGRQGYEQYF
TRBV7-2	.	TRBJ2-7	TRBD2	TGTGCCAGCAGCCCCGGGACTAAAGAAGGCGAGCAGTACTTC	CASSPGTKEGEQYF
TRBV19	.	TRBJ1-5	.	TGTGCCAGTAGTACGCCTGACAGGAACAATCAGCCCCAGCATTTT	CASSTPDRNNQPQHF